The 32 T cell receptor beta chains reported below all come from one sample, sequenced in a study of blood T cells in healthy people across ages. Together with a sample-barcoded 5' primer, a J-beta primer mix was included in a second PCR lasting about 7 to 12 cycles. MiXCR, run by TCRdb on the 5' RACE reads, gives a single entry per CDR3 protein. The table shows about 1,500,000 distinct CDR3 sequences, with 28% occurring only once. Sequencing input: blood. Receptor source: a woman between 25 and 40 years old in good health.

This clonotype was counted a few times. The chain uses TRBV18 and TRBJ2-7; D not certain. Trimming shortened V by 0 bases and J by 1 base, and 7 bases separated the two germline ends. Germline lookup yields CDR1 KGHSH and CDR2 LQKENI. The CDR3 runs 14 residues. For the CDR3, the DNA is TGTGCCAGCTCACCACCCAGTCTTTCCTACGAGCAGTACTTC. This sequence encodes CASSPPSLSYEQYF.

This clonotype was counted many times. The gene calls are TRBV28 and TRBJ2-7; D is unresolved. V lost 2 bases and J 5 bases, leaving 10 bases between the germline ends. Germline V gives CDR1 MDHEN, CDR2 SYDVKM. The CDR3 spans 13 residues. CDR3 sequence (DNA): TGTGCCAGCAGTTTAAGTGGTTGGGACGAGCAGTACTTC. It yields the protein CASSLSGWDEQYF.

This clonotype turned up a few times. V usage is TRBV20-1 and J usage is TRBJ2-7, with D possibly matching TRBD1 (5 bases). Between the trimmed V and J ends, which lost 0 bases and 0 bases, there was a span of 12 bases. CDR1 is DFQATT, CDR2 SNEGSKA, per germline (reference sequence). CDR3 size: 15 residues. Here the CDR3 DNA reads TGCAGTGCTAGAGATCCAGACAGCAACTCCTACGAGCAGTACTTC. It encodes CSARDPDSNSYEQYF.

The V call is TRBV9, the J call TRBJ2-1; 9 nucleotides align to TRBD2. This CDR3 has 17 amino acids. Losses at the gene ends were 0 bases for V and 3 bases for J; bases not matched to a gene: 7. Germline V gives CDR1 SGDLS, CDR2 YYNGEE. As DNA, the CDR3 is TGTGCCAGCAGCGTAGGTTTTGCGGGAGGGATCTACAATGAGCAGTTCTTC. Translated: CASSVGFAGGIYNEQFF.

This clonotype was recorded a few times. The CDR3 loop is CATTLAAPSTDTQYF. The CDR3 DNA is TGTGCCACGACACTAGCGGCCCCTAGCACAGATACGCAGTATTTT. The chain joins TRBV10-3 to TRBJ2-3, with 8 bases matching TRBD2. In germline, CDR1 is ENHRY, CDR2 SYGVKD. CDR3 length: 15 amino acids. V was pared by 10 bases and J by 0 bases, with 9 bases of the junction left unmatched.

CDR3: CSVEDSSRRGGGWFEQYF. DNA for the CDR3: TGCAGCGTTGAAGACTCATCTCGCCGGGGAGGGGGATGGTTCGAGCAGTACTTC. The genes are TRBV29-1 and TRBJ2-7, with a possible D match to TRBD2 (7 bases). Trimming shortened V by 0 bases and J by 6 bases, and 27 bases separated the two germline ends. Germline assignment: CDR1 SQVTM and CDR2 ANQGSEA. The CDR3 is 18 residues long.

This clonotype appeared a few times. The genes are TRBV14 and TRBJ2-4; D may be TRBD1 (5 bases). CDR3 size: 14 residues. Germline-derived CDR1 and CDR2 are SGHDN and FVKESK. Trimming removed 1 base at V and 5 bases at J, with 9 bases between. As DNA, the CDR3 is TGTGCCAGCAGCCAAGGGGCCAGGGAAAACATTCAGTACTTC. Amino acids: CASSQGARENIQYF.

V and J are TRBV6-6 and TRBJ1-5; D not certain. V was cut by 2 bases and J by 4 bases, with 9 bases left in between. There are 14 residues in the CDR3. The V gene's germline CDR1 is MNHNY and CDR2 SVGAGI (reference sequence). CDR3 loop: CASSYNKGNQPQHF. For the CDR3, the DNA is TGTGCCAGCAGTTACAATAAGGGTAATCAGCCCCAGCATTTT.

This clonotype was counted a few times. The chain's CDR3 is CASSGGAREEQYF. CDR3 nucleotides: TGTGCCAGCAGCGGGGGGGCCAGGGAAGAGCAGTACTTC. J is TRBJ2-7 and V is TRBV9; D tentatively reads TRBD1 or TRBD2 (6 bases each). Trimming pared 3 bases from V and 7 bases from J, leaving 14 bases between. CDR1 is SGDLS, CDR2 YYNGEE, per germline. This CDR3 region has 13 residues.

Comment on this clonotype: A much larger clone is a single base away; this may be a read error. For the CDR3, the DNA is TGTGCCAGCAGGACACGGGACAGGGGAGGCTATGGCTACACCTTC. As protein: CASRTRDRGGYGYTF. The chain recombines TRBV6-5 with TRBJ1-2; 10 nucleotides line up with TRBD1. This CDR3 is 15 amino acids long. V lost 6 bases and J lost 4; bases outside the gene matches: 8. Germline V gene sequence: CDR1 MNHEY, CDR2 SVGAGI.

The CDR3 region has the DNA TGTGCCAGCAGTTATGGGCAGGGGGTCAATCAGCCCCAGCATTTT. Translation: CASSYGQGVNQPQHF. The chain joins TRBV6-5 to TRBJ1-5; 7 positions agree with TRBD1. The germline V gene encodes CDR1 MNHEY and CDR2 SVGAGI. There are 15 residues in the CDR3. V lost 3 bases and J lost 3; bases outside the gene matches: 5.

This clonotype was seen more than once but under ten times. The chain combines TRBV7-3 with TRBJ2-3, with 8 positions matching TRBD1. The CDR3 sequence is 14 residues long. Germline lookup yields CDR1 SGHTA and CDR2 FQGTGA. V was clipped by 4 bases and J by 5 bases; unmatched bases: 5. The CDR3 DNA follows: TGTGCCAGCAGCTCGCGACAGGGGTTAGATACGCAGTATTTT. It translates to CASSSRQGLDTQYF.

This clonotype was recorded a few times. The V gene is TRBV4-1, the J gene TRBJ1-6; D not resolved. Germline lookup yields CDR1 MGHRA and CDR2 YSYEKL. With 0 bases removed from V and 7 bases from J, the gap between germline ends came to 7 bases. The CDR3 spans 14 residues. This CDR3 reads CASSQDRQNSPLHF. The CDR3 nucleotides are TGCGCCAGCAGCCAAGATAGGCAGAATTCACCCCTCCACTTT.

This clonotype was seen a handful of times. The V and J genes are TRBV4-3 and TRBJ2-1; perhaps TRBD2 as D (6 bases). The CDR3 runs 15 residues. Germline CDR1 and CDR2: LGHNA and YSLEER. V lost 1 base, J lost 5 bases, and 12 bases lay in between. The CDR3 DNA reads as TGCGCCAGCAGCCAAGTTGTGGGAGGAGACAATGAGCAGTTCTTC. Its translation: CASSQVVGGDNEQFF.

This clonotype was observed a handful of times. The gene calls are TRBV20-1 and TRBJ2-7, with D tentatively TRBD2 (6 bases). The length of the CDR3 is 15 residues. Germline loops: CDR1 DFQATT, CDR2 SNEGSKA (reference sequence). V lost 6 bases to trimming and J lost 0 bases, with 18 bases between them. The CDR3 reads CSANDRDSNSYEQYF. The CDR3 nucleotides are TGCAGTGCAAACGACCGGGACTCCAACTCCTACGAGCAGTACTTC.

The V call is TRBV27, the J call TRBJ1-5, with D possibly TRBD1 on 5 matching bases. There are 14 residues in the CDR3. Germline V CDR1 and CDR2: MNHEY, SMNVEV (reference sequence). V was clipped by 6 bases and J by 4 bases, with 13 bases between them. CDR3 amino acids: CASSLTVTNQPQHF. The CDR3 DNA follows: TGTGCCAGCAGCCTGACAGTGACGAATCAGCCCCAGCATTTT.

The chain uses TRBV5-1 and TRBJ2-7; TRBD1 aligns across 8 bases. J lost 5 bases, V lost 0 bases, and 4 bases had no gene match. From germline, CDR1 is SGHRS and CDR2 YFSETQ. The CDR3 contains 14 residues. The CDR3 nucleotides are TGCGCCAGCAGCTTGGGACAGGGGACGGACGAGCAGTACTTC. This sequence encodes CASSLGQGTDEQYF.

In its sample, this clonotype was seen many times. The V gene is TRBV14, the J gene TRBJ2-7; no clear D gene. In germline, CDR1 is SGHDN, CDR2 FVKESK. The ends were cut back, 4 bases at V and 3 bases at J, with 10 bases in the middle. The CDR3 consists of 13 residues. This chain's CDR3 is CASSLYSLYEQYF. In nucleotides, the CDR3 is TGTGCCAGCAGCCTATATAGCCTCTACGAGCAGTACTTC. Full variable domain (outside the CDR3, taken from reference TRBV14 and TRBJ2-7): EAGVTQFPSHSVIEKGQTVTLRCDPISGHDNLYWYRRVMGKEIKFLLHFVKESKQDESGMPNNRFLAERTGGTYSTLKVQPAELEDSGVYFCASSLYSLYEQYFGPGTRLTVT.

This rearrangement joins TRBV4-1 to TRBJ1-6; D is possibly TRBD1 (6 bases). Trimming cost V 1 base and J 4 bases, with 20 bases left between them. The CDR3 is 19 residues long. The germline V gene has CDR1 MGHRA and CDR2 YSYEKL. In DNA, the CDR3 is TGCGCCAGCAGCCAAGTCTTTTTTGGTGCAGGGGAGTATAATTCACCCCTCCACTTT. This sequence encodes CASSQVFFGAGEYNSPLHF.

This clonotype was seen just once. DNA for the CDR3: TGCGCCAGCAGCTTCCTGGACAGGGCCACTGAAGCTTTCTTT. Translated: CASSFLDRATEAFF. The gene calls are TRBV5-1 and TRBJ1-1; the match to TRBD1 covers 8 bases. The junction had 4 bases not matched to a gene; V was cut back by 2 bases and J by 4 bases. The length of the CDR3 is 14 residues. Germline CDR1 SGHRS, CDR2 YFSETQ. Drawing the rest from reference TRBV5-1 and TRBJ1-1, the complete variable domain is KAGVTQTPRYLIKTRGQQVTLSCSPISGHRSVSWYQQTPGQGLQFLFEYFSETQRNKGNFPGRFSGRQFSNSRSEMNVSTLELGDSALYLCASSFLDRATEAFFGQGTRLTVV.

The chain employs TRBV12-3 or TRBV12-4 and TRBJ1-6, with a possible D match to TRBD1 (6 bases). Trimming removed 9 bases from V and 6 bases from J, with 18 bases in between. The CDR3 sequence is 15 residues long. The CDR3 is CASQLQGNGNSPLHF. The CDR3 region has the DNA TGTGCCAGTCAACTCCAGGGGAATGGTAATTCACCCCTCCACTTT.

This clonotype was seen more than once but under ten times. The chain joins TRBV6-5 to TRBJ1-2; D call uncertain. Looked up from germline, CDR1 is MNHEY and CDR2 is SVGAGI. The length of the CDR3 is 14 residues. V lost 0 bases to trimming and J lost 2 bases, with 7 bases between them. This chain's CDR3 is CASSYSKGNYGYTF. In DNA, the CDR3 is TGTGCCAGCAGTTACTCGAAAGGAAACTATGGCTACACCTTC.

CDR3 protein: CASSQGGLGRVNEQYF. For the CDR3, the DNA is TGCGCCAGCAGCCAAGGAGGTTTAGGTCGGGTCAACGAGCAGTACTTC. The V call is TRBV4-1, the J call TRBJ2-7; D not resolved. This CDR3 has 16 residues. Germline CDR1 is MGHRA and CDR2 is YSYEKL. Trimming cost V 1 base and J 5 bases, with 18 bases left between them.

The chain joins TRBV20-1 to TRBJ2-7; no clear D. V was pared by 3 bases and J by 7 bases, with 22 bases between. CDR3 length: 15 amino acids. Germline CDR1 reads DFQATT; CDR2 reads SNEGSKA (reference sequence). This CDR3 is CSARVGSRSYNEQYF. The CDR3 nucleotides read TGCAGTGCTAGGGTTGGCAGTCGCTCCTACAATGAGCAGTACTTC.

Regarding this clonotype: With only one base between it and a far larger clone, this is likely a read error. The chain links TRBV12-3 or TRBV12-4 to TRBJ2-7; 9 nucleotides agree with TRBD2. The length of the CDR3 is 13 residues. CDR3 bases: TGTGCCAACAGTCAAACTAGCGGGTACGAGCAGTACTTC. Its translation: CANSQTSGYEQYF.

The chain employs TRBV5-1 and TRBJ2-1, with 7 nucleotides matching TRBD2. The CDR3 contains 15 residues. The ends lost 4 bases at V and 3 bases at J; junction bases unmatched: 7. Germline V gives CDR1 SGHRS, CDR2 YFSETQ. The CDR3 coding sequence is TGCGCCAGCAGCCACTCCAGCGGGGTCTACAATGAGCAGTTCTTC. Amino acids: CASSHSSGVYNEQFF.

This clonotype has more than one count but fewer than ten. The rearrangement joins TRBV5-1 to TRBJ1-4, with 7 bases matching TRBD1. The junction had 10 bases not matched to a gene; V was cut back by 5 bases and J by 0 bases. This CDR3 is built from 17 residues. In germline, CDR1 is SGHRS, CDR2 YFSETQ. The CDR3 region is CASSRSLQGTTNEKLFF. CDR3 sequence (DNA): TGCGCCAGCAGTCGGAGCCTACAGGGGACAACTAATGAAAAACTGTTTTTT.

About this clonotype itself: A much larger clone is a single base away; this may be a read error. No conserved phenylalanine or tryptophan ends this CDR3, so it is likely a read error. The CDR3: CSAEGLHNEQFL. CDR3 coding DNA: TGCAGTGCGGAGGGGCTCCACAATGAGCAGTTCTTA. The chain has TRBV20-1 and TRBJ2-1, with D possibly TRBD2 on 6 matching bases. Trimming took off 6 bases at V and 5 bases at J, with 11 bases between the two ends. There are 12 residues in the CDR3. Germline V lookup: CDR1 DFQATT, CDR2 SNEGSKA (reference sequence).

This clonotype occurred a few times. J is TRBJ2-3 and V is TRBV20-1; D is ambiguous. Looked up from germline, CDR1 is DFQATT and CDR2 is SNEGSKA (reference sequence). V was trimmed by 0 bases and J by 7 bases, leaving 14 bases between them. The CDR3 is made up of 14 amino acids. CDR3 in DNA: TGCAGTGCTAGAGAATTCAGTCCTCAGAATACGCAGTATTTT. As protein: CSAREFSPQNTQYF.

This sequence joins TRBV6-5 and TRBJ2-2, with 8 bases fitting TRBD2. The ends lost 4 bases at V and 0 bases at J; junction bases unmatched: 10. This CDR3 has 18 residues. The germline gives CDR1 MNHEY, CDR2 SVGAGI. The DNA of the CDR3 is TGTGCCAGCAGTTTTTTACTTCTAGCGGGCGCGAACACCGGGGAGCTGTTTTTT. Translated, it gives CASSFLLLAGANTGELFF.

Note on this clonotype: Its ends do not fully match the called genes, so a read error is possible. The chain has TRBV14 and TRBJ2-1; TRBD2 is a possible D gene (6 bases). CDR3 length: 15 residues. The V gene's germline CDR1 is SGHDN and CDR2 FVKESK. In nucleotides, the CDR3 is TGTGCCAGCAGCCAAGGAGAGGGACTCCTTGCTGAGCCGTTCTTC. Translating gives CASSQGEGLLAEPFF.

This clonotype was counted between two and nine times. The chain carries TRBV2 and TRBJ2-5; TRBD1 is a possible D gene (5 bases). V was pared by 7 bases and J by 1 base, with 22 bases between. CDR1 and CDR2 (germline): SNHLY, FYNNEI. The CDR3 runs to 17 residues. The CDR3 loop reads CASKEGVSGLPQETQYF. The DNA of the CDR3 is TGTGCCAGCAAAGAAGGGGTATCAGGGTTGCCCCAAGAGACCCAGTACTTC.